The clone carrying this T cell receptor (beta chain) came up a few times. Stated time point: persistent/refractory GD, antithyroid drugs over 5 years with positive TRAb. Extracted RNA from PBMCs served as the source of the TCR library. With iRepertoire HTBI primers and Arm-PCR of CDR3 regions, TCR beta libraries were built. One entry per CDR3 protein results from TCRdb running MiXCR on the multiplex PCR reads. The table includes approximately 380,000 distinct CDR3 sequences, more than 20% detected once. The data belong to a study of regulatory T cells in long-lasting Graves disease. Sequencing used peripheral blood mononuclear cells (PBMCs), obtained when the disease was refractory, from a patient treated with antithyroid drugs. This receptor was taken from a female donor with Graves disease.

The CDR3: CASSPQLIQGIPPYEQYF. DNA for the CDR3: TGTGCCAGCAGCCCCCAACTCATACAGGGGATCCCCCCCTACGAGCAGTACTTC. The gene calls are TRBV6-1 and TRBJ2-7; 7 nucleotides align to TRBD1. CDR3 length: 18 amino acids. The germline V gene encodes CDR1 MNHNS and CDR2 SASEGT. Germline trimming cut 6 bases from V and 2 bases from J; bases unmatched to any gene: 19.